This TCR beta chain was captured by sequencing in a study of T cell repertoires in cytomegalovirus infection. A word on this clonotype: Its target is unknown.

V lost 11 bases to trimming and J lost 6 bases, with 23 bases between them. The germline V gene encodes CDR1 SGHTA and CDR2 FQGNSA. This CDR3 has 15 amino acids. TCRdb re-derived calls from the reads in MiXCR, one entry per CDR3 protein. The profile shows hundreds of thousands of distinct CDR3 sequences, about 39% of them singletons. The chain employs TRBV7-2 and TRBJ2-1, with D perhaps given as TRBD1 or TRBD2 (6 bases each). This receptor was identified in a human donor in good health (CMV status not recorded). Some clones in this sample may be carry-over from other donors' samples. Sample: cultured PBMCs, taken from culture after CMV antigen stimulation. CDR3 bases: TGTGCCGGCAAGGGGGACTTCAAGGGGGGCAATGAGCAGTTCTTC. Encoded protein: CAGKGDFKGGNEQFF.